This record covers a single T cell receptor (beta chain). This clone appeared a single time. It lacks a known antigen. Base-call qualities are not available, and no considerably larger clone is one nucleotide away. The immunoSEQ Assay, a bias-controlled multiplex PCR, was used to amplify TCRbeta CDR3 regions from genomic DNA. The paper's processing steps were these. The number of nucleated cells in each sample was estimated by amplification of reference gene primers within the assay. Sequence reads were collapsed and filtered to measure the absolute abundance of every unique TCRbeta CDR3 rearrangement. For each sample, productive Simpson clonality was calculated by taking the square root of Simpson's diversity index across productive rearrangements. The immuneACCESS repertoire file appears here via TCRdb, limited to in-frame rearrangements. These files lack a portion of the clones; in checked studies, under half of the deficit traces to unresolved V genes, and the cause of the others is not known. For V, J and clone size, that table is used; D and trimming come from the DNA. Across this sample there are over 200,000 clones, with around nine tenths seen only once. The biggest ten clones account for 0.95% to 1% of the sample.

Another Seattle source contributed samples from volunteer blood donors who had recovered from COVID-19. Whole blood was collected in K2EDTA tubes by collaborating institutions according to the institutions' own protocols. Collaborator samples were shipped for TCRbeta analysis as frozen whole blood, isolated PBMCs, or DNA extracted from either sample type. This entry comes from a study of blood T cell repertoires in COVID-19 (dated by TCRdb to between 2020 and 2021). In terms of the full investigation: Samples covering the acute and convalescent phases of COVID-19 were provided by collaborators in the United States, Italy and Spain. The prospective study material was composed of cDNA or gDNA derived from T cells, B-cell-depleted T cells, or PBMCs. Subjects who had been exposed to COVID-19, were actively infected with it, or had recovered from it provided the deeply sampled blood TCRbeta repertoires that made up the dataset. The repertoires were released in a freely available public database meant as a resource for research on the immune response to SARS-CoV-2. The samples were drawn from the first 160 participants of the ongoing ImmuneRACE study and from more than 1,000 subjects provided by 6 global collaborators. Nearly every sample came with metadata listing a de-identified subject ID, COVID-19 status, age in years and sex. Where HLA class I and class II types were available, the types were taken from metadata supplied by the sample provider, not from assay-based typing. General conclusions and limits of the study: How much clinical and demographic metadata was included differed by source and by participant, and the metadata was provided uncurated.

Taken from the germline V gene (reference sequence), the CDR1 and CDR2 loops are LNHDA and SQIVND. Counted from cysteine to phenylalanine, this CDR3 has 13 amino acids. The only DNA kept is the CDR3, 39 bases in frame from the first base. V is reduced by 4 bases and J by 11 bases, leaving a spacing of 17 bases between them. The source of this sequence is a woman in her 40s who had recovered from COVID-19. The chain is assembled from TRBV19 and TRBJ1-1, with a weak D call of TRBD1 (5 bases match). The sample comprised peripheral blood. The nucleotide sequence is TGTGCCAGTAGTACGCCCCCGCCGGGGGGGGCTTTCTTT. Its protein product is CASSTPPPGGAFF.